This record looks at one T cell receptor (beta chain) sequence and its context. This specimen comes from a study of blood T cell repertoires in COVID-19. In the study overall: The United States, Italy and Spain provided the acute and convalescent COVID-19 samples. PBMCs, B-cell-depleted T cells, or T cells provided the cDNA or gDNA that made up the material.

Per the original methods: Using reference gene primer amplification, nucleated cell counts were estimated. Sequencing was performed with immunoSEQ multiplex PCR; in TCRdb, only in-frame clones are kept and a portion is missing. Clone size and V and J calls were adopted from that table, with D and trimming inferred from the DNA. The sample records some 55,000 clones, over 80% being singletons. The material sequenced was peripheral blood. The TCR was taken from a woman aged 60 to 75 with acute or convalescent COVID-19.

The CDR3 is CASSQGARGQPQHF. CDR3 nucleotides: TGTGCCAGCTCTCAGGGGGCGCGAGGTCAGCCCCAGCATTTT. The chain combines TRBV18 with TRBJ1-5, with TRBD1 matching over 8 bases. Trimming took 6 bases from V and 6 from J; bases not matched to a gene: 7. Per germline, CDR1 KGHSH and CDR2 LQKENI. The CDR3 totals 14 residues.